This entry lists 20 T cell receptor beta chains sequenced from one sample in a study of cytomegalovirus exposure and HLA in healthy donors. The PCR employed 60 Vbeta primers together with 13 Jbeta primers. Generated by immunoSEQ multiplex PCR, the TCRdb table keeps only in-frame clones and is missing some. The repertoire includes 160,000 or so clones, 75% to 90% of them detected once, and roughly 6.3% sits in the top ten. Sequencing used PBMCs. These receptors were taken from a male donor in good health and CMV-seropositive.

The chain recombines TRBV10-3 with TRBJ2-5; a weak D match, TRBD1 (6 bases). The CDR3 sequence is 14 residues long. Between the trimmed V and J ends, which lost 3 bases and 5 bases, there was a span of 13 bases. Germline CDR1 is ENHRY and CDR2 is SYGVKD. CDR3 nucleotides: TGTGCCATCAGTGAACAGGGCCCGGGGGAGACCCAGTACTTC. Its translation is CAISEQGPGETQYF.

V usage is TRBV30 and J usage is TRBJ2-3; D not resolved. Germline assignment: CDR1 GTSNPN and CDR2 SVGIG (reference sequence). The CDR3 totals 11 residues. V was cut by 3 bases and J by 6 bases, with 7 bases left in between. The CDR3 sequence: CAWSPIDTQYF. For the CDR3, the DNA is TGTGCCTGGAGCCCCATTGATACGCAGTATTTT.

CDR3 DNA: TGCGCCAGCAGCCAAGTCTTGGGCAGGTGGATATCTGGGGCCAACGTCCTGACTTTC. Encoded protein: CASSQVLGRWISGANVLTF. The chain couples TRBV4-1 to TRBJ2-6; D unresolved. CDR3 size: 19 residues. Germline values: CDR1 MGHRA, CDR2 YSYEKL. Trimming removed 1 base from V and 1 base from J, with 17 bases in between.

The chain combines TRBV5-1 with TRBJ2-3; D is ambiguous. The CDR3 is made up of 13 amino acids. Germline CDR1 reads SGHRS; CDR2 reads YFSETQ. V lost 5 bases and J lost 1, with 8 bases in between. CDR3 in amino acids: CASRIPGTDTQYF. In nucleotides, the CDR3 is TGCGCCAGCAGGATACCGGGCACAGATACGCAGTATTTT.

The rearrangement links TRBV27 to TRBJ1-1; D is unclear. The germline V gene has CDR1 MNHEY and CDR2 SMNVEV (reference sequence). Deletions cut 0 bases from V and 4 bases from J, with 9 bases between. The CDR3 extends over 14 amino acids. The CDR3 DNA follows: TGTGCCAGCAGTTTATCAACCCTAAGCACTGAAGCTTTCTTT. This translates into CASSLSTLSTEAFF.

This clone was seen a few times. The chain couples TRBV6-5 to TRBJ2-3; D may be TRBD2 (5 bases). The V end lost 2 bases, the J end lost 3 bases, and 12 bases lay between the germline ends. Germline V gives CDR1 MNHEY, CDR2 SVGAGI. This CDR3 comprises 15 residues. The CDR3 nucleotides are TGTGCCAGCAGTTACAACGGAGGAATGACAGATACGCAGTATTTT. Protein sequence: CASSYNGGMTDTQYF.

The rearrangement uses TRBV28 and TRBJ1-6, with D perhaps matching TRBD1 (6 bases). The CDR3 extends over 14 amino acids. Per the germline V gene, CDR1 is MDHEN and CDR2 is SYDVKM. The ends were cut back, 2 bases at V and 5 bases at J, with 7 bases in the middle. For the CDR3, the DNA is TGTGCCAGCAGTTTACCAGGGGATAATTCACCCCTCCACTTT. Protein product: CASSLPGDNSPLHF.

The J gene is TRBJ1-1, the V gene TRBV28; D might be TRBD1 (6 bases). The CDR3 has 12 residues. Between the trimmed V and J ends, which lost 2 bases and 11 bases, there was a span of 12 bases. The germline gives CDR1 MDHEN, CDR2 SYDVKM. CDR3 residues: CASSLGQQGAFF. CDR3 sequence (DNA): TGTGCCAGCAGTTTAGGCCAACAGGGCGCTTTCTTT.

The chain joins TRBV30 to TRBJ2-5; D might be TRBD2 (6 bases). Between the trimmed V and J ends, which lost 4 bases and 5 bases, there was a span of 14 bases. This CDR3 contains 13 residues. Looked up from germline, CDR1 is GTSNPN and CDR2 is SVGIG (reference sequence). The CDR3 region is CAWKFTGVETQYF. Here the CDR3 DNA reads TGTGCCTGGAAATTCACGGGGGTGGAGACCCAGTACTTC.

V and J are TRBV28 and TRBJ2-5, with 7 bases that match TRBD1. Germline CDR1 and CDR2: MDHEN and SYDVKM. The CDR3 is 16 amino acids. The junction had 10 bases not matched to a gene; V was cut back by 1 base and J by 5 bases. The CDR3 DNA is TGTGCCAGCAGTTTATCTCACAGGGGCTGGGGCGAGACCCAGTACTTC. This translates into CASSLSHRGWGETQYF.

To note about this clone: At one end the junction does not follow the germline gene, possibly because of a read error. The rearrangement uses TRBV7-9 and TRBJ1-5, with D perhaps matching TRBD1 (6 bases). The CDR3 loop spans 18 amino acids. Germline assignment: CDR1 SEHNR and CDR2 FQNEAQ (reference sequence). CDR3 sequence: CSSSFRQLGGASNQPQHF. CDR3 DNA sequence: TGTTCCAGCAGCTTCCGACAGCTCGGGGGGGCTAGCAATCAGCCCCAGCATTTT. The entire variable domain, with the rest obtained from reference TRBV7-9 and TRBJ1-5, is as follows: DTGVSQNPRHKITKRGQNVTFRCDPISEHNRLYWYRQTLGQGPEFLTYFQNEAQLEKSRLLSDRFSAERPKGSFSTLEIQRTEQGDSAMYLCSSSFRQLGGASNQPQHFGDGTRLSIL.

This chain uses TRBV9 with TRBJ2-5; D remains ambiguous. Germline assignment: CDR1 SGDLS and CDR2 YYNGEE. The CDR3 runs 13 residues. Trimming took 4 bases from V and 4 from J, leaving 11 bases between them. The CDR3 DNA sequence: TGTGCCAGCAGCCCAGGATTTCTAGAGACCCAGTACTTC. Protein sequence: CASSPGFLETQYF.

The rearrangement joins TRBV5-1 to TRBJ2-3; TRBD1 matches 8 bases. The CDR3 has 15 amino acids. From germline, CDR1 is SGHRS and CDR2 YFSETQ. V lost 5 bases to trimming and J lost 0 bases; unmatched junction nucleotides: 5. CDR3 loop: CASRTTGASTDTQYF. For the CDR3, the DNA is TGCGCCAGCAGAACGACAGGGGCTAGCACAGATACGCAGTATTTT.

This clone was observed a few times. The J gene is TRBJ1-5, the V gene TRBV21-1; the listed D gene, TRBD1, was not tested against the DNA. TRBV21-1 is described as a pseudogene. This CDR3 spans 12 amino acids. The CDR3: CASSNLGQAPNF. In DNA, the CDR3 is TGTGCCAGCAGCAACCTAGGACAGGCCCCGAATTTT.

The rearrangement joins TRBV14 to TRBJ1-1; the D gene is possibly TRBD1 (5 bases). Trimming stripped 0 bases from V and 3 bases from J, with 17 bases between. Germline V gene sequence: CDR1 SGHDN, CDR2 FVKESK. CDR3 size: 17 residues. This CDR3 is CASSQELEQGGDTEAFF. CDR3 bases: TGTGCCAGCAGCCAAGAATTGGAGCAGGGAGGAGACACTGAAGCTTTCTTT.

This chain joins TRBV19 and TRBJ2-2; 10 nucleotides agree with TRBD1. Looked up from germline, CDR1 is LNHDA and CDR2 is SQIVND (reference sequence). Trimming at V came to 3 bases and at J to 6 bases, leaving 10 bases not matched to a gene. This CDR3 comprises 17 residues. The CDR3 loop is CASSIRDRGKSAGELFF. In nucleotides, the CDR3 is TGTGCCAGTAGTATCAGGGACAGGGGAAAGAGTGCCGGGGAGCTGTTTTTT. Supplemented by reference TRBV19 and TRBJ2-2, the full variable domain reads DGGITQSPKYLFRKEGQNVTLSCEQNLNHDAMYWYRQDPGQGLRLIYYSQIVNDFQKGDIAEGYSVSREKKESFPLTVTSAQKNPTAFYLCASSIRDRGKSAGELFFGEGSRLTVL.

V usage is TRBV30 and J usage is TRBJ1-2; the match to TRBD1 covers 7 bases. The J segment lost 6 bases and the V segment lost 6 bases, leaving 10 bases of the junction unmatched. This CDR3 comprises 13 residues. CDR1 and CDR2 from the germline V gene are GTSNPN and SVGIG (reference sequence). CDR3 region: CACLTGWLDGYTF. The CDR3, as DNA: TGTGCCTGCCTGACAGGGTGGTTAGATGGCTACACCTTC.

About this clone itself: This specimen includes other DNA sequences encoding the same CDR3. The J gene is TRBJ2-7, the V gene TRBV6-5; 11 bases agree with TRBD2. The V gene end was trimmed by 6 bases and the J gene end by 4 bases; junction bases not matched to a gene: 5. Looked up from germline, CDR1 is MNHEY and CDR2 is SVGAGI. The CDR3 is 14 residues long. The DNA of the CDR3 is TGTGCCAGCAGCCTCGGGACTAGCGGTTACGAGCAGTACTTC. Protein product: CASSLGTSGYEQYF.

V and J are TRBV5-1 and TRBJ2-5, with 7 bases aligning to TRBD2. The length of the CDR3 is 18 residues. Germline V gene sequence: CDR1 SGHRS, CDR2 YFSETQ. V dropped 4 bases and J dropped 4; count of bases not matched to a gene: 19. CDR3 in amino acids: CASSLTWGGVRRGETQYF. CDR3 DNA: TGCGCCAGCAGCCTGACTTGGGGGGGAGTGAGGAGAGGAGAGACCCAGTACTTC. Full variable domain (rest looked up from reference TRBV5-1 and TRBJ2-5): KAGVTQTPRYLIKTRGQQVTLSCSPISGHRSVSWYQQTPGQGLQFLFEYFSETQRNKGNFPGRFSGRQFSNSRSEMNVSTLELGDSALYLCASSLTWGGVRRGETQYFGPGTRLLVL.

This sequence joins TRBV19 and TRBJ2-3, with TRBD1 matching 7 bases. Losses at the gene ends were 9 bases for V and 5 bases for J; bases not matched to a gene: 5. The length of the CDR3 is 12 residues. Germline V gene data show CDR1 as LNHDA and CDR2 as SQIVND (reference sequence). In DNA form, the CDR3 reads TGTGCCAGCCGACAGGGTATAGATACGCAGTATTTT. It codes for CASRQGIDTQYF.